This is a list of T cell receptor beta chains from one sample in a study of cytomegalovirus exposure and HLA in healthy donors. The protocol was immunoSEQ multiplex PCR, while the TCRdb copy is restricted to in-frame clones and leaves out a portion. The data contain tens of thousands of clones, around 80% of them singletons. The sample taken for sequencing was PBMCs. The receptors were gathered from a man in his 70s in good health and CMV-seropositive. Both conserved end residues are trimmed from each CDR3. The D gene is left open where the match is weak.

v_gene: TRBV9
d_gene: -
j_gene: TRBJ2-2
CDR3aa: ASSVVPSGTGGELF

v_gene: TRBV5-1
d_gene: -
j_gene: TRBJ2-4
CDR3aa: ASSSGESPAKNIQY

v_gene: TRBV6-1
d_gene: TRBD1
j_gene: TRBJ2-7
CDR3aa: ASSDWTGTYEQY

v_gene: TRBV10-3
d_gene: -
j_gene: TRBJ2-2
CDR3aa: AISGTDTGELF

v_gene: TRBV29-1
d_gene: -
j_gene: TRBJ1-1
CDR3aa: SVVMAQNTEAF

v_gene: TRBV6-5
d_gene: -
j_gene: TRBJ1-2
CDR3aa: ASSYSRGGGYT

v_gene: TRBV11-1
d_gene: TRBD1
j_gene: TRBJ1-6
CDR3aa: ASSSRDRGNSPLH

v_gene: TRBV6-1
d_gene: -
j_gene: TRBJ2-3
CDR3aa: ASSEQGLADTQY

v_gene: TRBV5-1
d_gene: TRBD1
j_gene: TRBJ2-5
CDR3aa: ASSQGQGLLETQY

v_gene: TRBV19
d_gene: -
j_gene: TRBJ2-5
CDR3aa: ASSIPGLETQY

v_gene: TRBV28
d_gene: -
j_gene: TRBJ1-1
CDR3aa: ASSYGENTEAF